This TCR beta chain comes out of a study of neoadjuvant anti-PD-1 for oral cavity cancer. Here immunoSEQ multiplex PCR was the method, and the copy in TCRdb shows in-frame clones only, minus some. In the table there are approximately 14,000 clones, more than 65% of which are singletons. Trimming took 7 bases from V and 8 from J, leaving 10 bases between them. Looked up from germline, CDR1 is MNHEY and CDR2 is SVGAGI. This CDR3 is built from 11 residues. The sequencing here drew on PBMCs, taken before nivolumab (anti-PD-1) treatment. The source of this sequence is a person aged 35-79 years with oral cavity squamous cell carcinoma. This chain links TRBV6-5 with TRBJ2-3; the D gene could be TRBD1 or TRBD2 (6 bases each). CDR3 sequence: CASNKGGTQYF. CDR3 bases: TGTGCCAGCAATAAGGGGGGTACGCAGTATTTT.